Listed here are 31 T cell receptor beta chains from one sample, sequenced in a study of CD8+CD57+ T cells in acquired aplastic anemia. Patients who underwent sequencing had shown CD8+CD57+ cell expansion by flow cytometry. TCR beta VDJ combinations and CDR3 sequences were profiled from genomic DNA. From the reads, TCRdb called clonotypes with MiXCR, one entry per CDR3 protein. The data contain about 98,000 distinct CDR3 sequences, less than 75% of them singletons. The sequenced sample was sorted CD4+, CD8+, or CD8+CD57+ T cells (not recorded which) from PBMCs. Receptors originate from a human donor with aplastic anemia.

This clonotype is a singleton in its sample. This chain connects TRBV19 to TRBJ2-7; tentative D call: TRBD2 (6 bases). The length of the CDR3 is 16 residues. V was shortened by 0 bases and J by 1 base, with 13 bases between the two germline ends. The germline V gene has CDR1 LNHDA and CDR2 SQIVND (reference sequence). The CDR3 bases are TGTGCCAGTAGTATAGATCGGGGGACCCTTTCCTACGAGCAGTACTTC. It is translated as CASSIDRGTLSYEQYF.

Concerning this clonotype: Possible read error: a much larger clone is one base away. The gene calls are TRBV3-1 and TRBJ2-7; perhaps TRBD2 as D (6 bases). CDR1 is LGHDT and CDR2 is YNNKEL in the germline V gene (reference sequence). This CDR3 has 15 amino acids. The CDR3 sequence is CASSQRFPGEYEQCF. The DNA of the CDR3 is TGTGCCAGCAGCCAAAGGTTTCCGGGAGAATACGAGCAGTGCTTC.

The chain uses TRBV2 and TRBJ2-3; D not certain. This CDR3 is built from 12 residues. The V end was cut by 3 bases, the J end by 8 bases, with 9 bases between. Germline lookup yields CDR1 SNHLY and CDR2 FYNNEI. The CDR3 DNA reads TGTGCCAGCAGTGAGGTCCTCGGTACGCAGTATTTT. Residues: CASSEVLGTQYF.

This chain links TRBV10-3 with TRBJ2-3; D uncertain. The V and J ends lost 5 bases and 0 bases respectively, with 3 bases between them. Looked up from germline, CDR1 is ENHRY and CDR2 is SYGVKD. CDR3 size: 12 residues. The CDR3 nucleotides read TGTGCCATCAGTCCTAGCACAGATACGCAGTATTTT. Protein sequence: CAISPSTDTQYF.

The genes are TRBV10-3 and TRBJ1-1; D might be TRBD1 (6 bases). Germline CDR1 reads ENHRY; CDR2 reads SYGVKD. Trimming left V 7 bases short and J 1 base short, with 10 bases between. This CDR3 spans 13 amino acids. The CDR3 DNA reads TGTGCCATCACGGGGACAACGAACACTGAAGCTTTCTTT. Translated, it gives CAITGTTNTEAFF.

V and J are TRBV19 and TRBJ1-4, with D unresolved. The CDR3 sequence is 13 residues long. Per germline, CDR1 LNHDA and CDR2 SQIVND (reference sequence). Trimming removed 2 bases at V and 8 bases at J, with 9 bases between. The CDR3 sequence is CASSIRRAEKLFF. For the CDR3, the DNA is TGTGCCAGTAGTATACGTCGGGCGGAAAAACTGTTTTTT.

The chain links TRBV15 to TRBJ2-1; 10 bases match TRBD2. Germline V gene sequence: CDR1 LNHNV, CDR2 YYDKDF (reference sequence). V lost 0 bases to trimming and J lost 6 bases; unmatched junction nucleotides: 5. The CDR3 loop spans 16 amino acids. The CDR3 DNA is TGTGCCACCAGCAGAGACTTAAGCGGGAGGGGCAATGAGCAGTTCTTC. Residues: CATSRDLSGRGNEQFF.

The V and J genes are TRBV6-1 and TRBJ2-2; D unclear. Trimming left V 7 bases short and J 0 bases short, with 12 bases between. This CDR3 comprises 15 residues. Germline assignment: CDR1 MNHNS and CDR2 SASEGT. The CDR3, as DNA: TGTGCCAGCACCAACGGGCACTCGAACACCGGGGAGCTGTTTTTT. This sequence encodes CASTNGHSNTGELFF.

This sequence joins TRBV24-1 and TRBJ2-5, with D perhaps given as TRBD1 or TRBD2 (5 bases each). V was shortened by 3 bases and J by 2 bases, with 18 bases between the two germline ends. This CDR3 is built from 17 residues. Germline V gene data show CDR1 as KGHDR and CDR2 as SFDVKD. The CDR3 is CATSDPRSGWGQETQYF. The CDR3 DNA follows: TGTGCCACCAGTGATCCCCGATCAGGATGGGGGCAAGAGACCCAGTACTTC.

The chain couples TRBV7-8 to TRBJ2-5; 11 bases match TRBD2. The ends lost 3 bases at V and 5 bases at J; junction bases unmatched: 5. The germline CDR1 and CDR2 sequences are SGHVS and FQNEAQ. This CDR3 spans 15 amino acids. The CDR3 nucleotides are TGTGCCAGCAGCTTTAGCGGGGGGGCCGGGGAGACCCAGTACTTC. Amino acids: CASSFSGGAGETQYF.

V usage is TRBV2 and J usage is TRBJ2-3, with D tentatively TRBD1 or TRBD2 (5 bases each). The germline CDR1 and CDR2 sequences are SNHLY and FYNNEI. The CDR3 length is 15 residues. Trimming took 3 bases from V and 2 from J, leaving 12 bases between them. In DNA form, the CDR3 reads TGTGCCAGCAGTGAGAGTGGGGGTAACACAGATACGCAGTATTTT. Protein: CASSESGGNTDTQYF.

Ten or more counts support this clonotype. J is TRBJ2-1 and V is TRBV3-1; 7 nucleotides agree with TRBD2. Trimming at V came to 3 bases and at J to 9 bases, leaving 11 bases not matched to a gene. The CDR3 has 15 residues. CDR1 is LGHDT and CDR2 is YNNKEL in the germline V gene (reference sequence). Written as DNA, the CDR3 is TGTGCCAGCAGCCAGGATCCAGGACTAGGCCCTGAGCAGTTCTTC. It codes for CASSQDPGLGPEQFF.

The chain employs TRBV29-1 and TRBJ1-2; possibly TRBD1 for D (5 bases). The length of the CDR3 is 15 residues. Per the germline V gene, CDR1 is SQVTM and CDR2 is ANQGSEA. V was cut by 2 bases and J by 0 bases, with 13 bases left in between. The CDR3 here is CSVENWQGANYGYTF. DNA for the CDR3: TGCAGCGTTGAAAATTGGCAGGGTGCTAACTATGGCTACACCTTC.

In its sample, this clonotype was seen a few times. V and J are TRBV29-1 and TRBJ1-2; D ambiguous. The CDR3 consists of 14 residues. CDR1 SQVTM and CDR2 ANQGSEA come from the germline V gene. The V end lost 4 bases, the J end lost 4 bases, and 16 bases lay between the germline ends. As DNA, the CDR3 is TGCAGCGTTGTTAGCCAGCCGTTCGTCTATGGCTACACCTTC. This gives the protein CSVVSQPFVYGYTF.

This chain links TRBV7-3 with TRBJ2-7; D ambiguous. From germline, CDR1 is SGHTA and CDR2 FQGTGA. Trimming cost V 5 bases and J 3 bases, with 11 bases left between them. The length of the CDR3 is 13 residues. This CDR3 is CASSVSPNYEQYF. The CDR3 bases are TGTGCCAGCAGCGTTTCCCCCAACTACGAGCAGTACTTC.

This clonotype was seen once. CDR3 loop: CASSEWKGSLNEQFF. In nucleotides, the CDR3 is TGCGCCAGCAGTGAGTGGAAGGGGTCCCTCAATGAGCAGTTCTTC. The rearrangement joins TRBV10-1 to TRBJ2-1; the D gene is possibly TRBD1 (5 bases). Germline-derived CDR1 and CDR2 are WNHNN and SYGVQD (reference sequence). The CDR3 is made up of 15 amino acids. Trimming shortened V by 1 base and J by 6 bases, and 13 bases separated the two germline ends.

This chain joins TRBV5-1 and TRBJ1-2; D unclear. The CDR3 contains 13 residues. V was clipped by 0 bases and J by 8 bases, with 11 bases between them. Germline V gives CDR1 SGHRS, CDR2 YFSETQ. Here the CDR3 DNA reads TGCGCCAGCAGCTTGGCCGCGGGAAACGGCTACACCTTC. Its translation: CASSLAAGNGYTF.

The rearrangement uses TRBV15 and TRBJ1-1; D gene uncertain. The CDR3 spans 13 residues. Trimming left V 0 bases short and J 11 bases short, with 13 bases between. The germline CDR1 and CDR2 sequences are LNHNV and YYDKDF (reference sequence). CDR3 sequence reads: CATSRDLARGAFF. As DNA, the CDR3 is TGTGCCACCAGCAGAGATCTGGCGCGAGGGGCTTTCTTT.

The genes are TRBV7-2 and TRBJ2-3, with D hard to call. The CDR3 runs 12 residues. In germline, CDR1 is SGHTA, CDR2 FQGNSA. Deletions cut 1 base from V and 14 bases from J, with 13 bases between. The CDR3 nucleotides are TGTGCCAGCAGCTTAGATCTAGTCGACTGGTATTTT. Its protein is CASSLDLVDWYF.

The gene calls are TRBV15 and TRBJ2-5; the D is unclear. The germline V gene encodes CDR1 LNHNV and CDR2 YYDKDF (reference sequence). V lost 4 bases to trimming and J lost 13 bases, with 16 bases between them. The CDR3 sequence is 12 residues long. CDR3 nucleotide sequence: TGTGCCACCAGCATATTCCGAGTCCCTATGTACTTC. Protein product: CATSIFRVPMYF.

The J gene is TRBJ1-6, the V gene TRBV7-9; D perhaps matches TRBD1 (5 bases). The CDR3 has 14 residues. Germline V CDR1 and CDR2: SEHNR, FQNEAQ (reference sequence). V lost 6 bases and J lost 7, with 13 bases in between. The CDR3 nucleotides read TGTGCCAGCAGGTGGGACGGGGAAAATTCACCCCTCCACTTT. It translates to CASRWDGENSPLHF.

This clonotype was picked up many times. The gene calls are TRBV15 and TRBJ1-2; D is undetermined. Germline-derived CDR1 and CDR2 are LNHNV and YYDKDF (reference sequence). V gave up 0 bases and J gave up 8 bases, with 22 bases separating them. The CDR3 covers 17 residues. CDR3 sequence: CATSRDLGFDGRHGYTF. In nucleotides, the CDR3 is TGTGCCACCAGCAGAGATCTTGGTTTCGACGGGCGCCACGGCTACACCTTC.

Comment on this clonotype: The junction differs from germline at one of its ends, possibly a read error. The chain is built from TRBV20-1 and TRBJ2-1, with D uncertain. Per germline, CDR1 DFQATT and CDR2 SNEGSKA (reference sequence). The CDR3 length is 14 residues. The CDR3 DNA is TGCAGTGCTAGTGTTGCCTTAACCCTCAATGAGCAGCTCTTC. Its translation: CSASVALTLNEQLF.

This clonotype was detected many times. The chain joins TRBV12-3 or TRBV12-4 to TRBJ2-6; D is undetermined. The CDR3 has 13 residues. V lost 7 bases, J lost 4 bases, and 8 bases lay in between. CDR3 sequence (DNA): TGTGCCAGCACCTTTGGCGGGGCCAACGTCCTGACTTTC. Residues: CASTFGGANVLTF.

The chain is built from TRBV19 and TRBJ1-5, with D uncertain. This CDR3 has 12 residues. Per germline, CDR1 LNHDA and CDR2 SQIVND (reference sequence). Trimming pared 6 bases from V and 4 bases from J, leaving 7 bases between. This chain's CDR3 is CASSVLNQPQHF. The CDR3 nucleotides are TGTGCCAGTAGCGTACTAAATCAGCCCCAGCATTTT.

V and J are TRBV11-1 and TRBJ2-6; D unresolved. CDR1 and CDR2 from the germline V gene are SGHAT and FQDESV (reference sequence). This CDR3 has 16 amino acids. V was trimmed by 7 bases and J by 0 bases, leaving 13 bases between them. CDR3 sequence reads: CASMLWVSSGANVLTF. The CDR3 region has the DNA TGTGCCAGCATGCTGTGGGTCTCCTCTGGGGCCAACGTCCTGACTTTC. The full variable domain, with the rest looked up from reference TRBV11-1 and TRBJ2-6, is EAEVAQSPRYKITEKSQAVAFWCDPISGHATLYWYRQILGQGPELLVQFQDESVVDDSQLPKDRFSAERLKGVDSTLKIQPAELGDSAMYLCASMLWVSSGANVLTFGAGSRLTVL.

This clonotype is a singleton in its sample. The V gene is TRBV9, the J gene TRBJ2-3, with D hard to call. Trimming took 3 bases from V and 5 from J, leaving 10 bases between them. This CDR3 contains 13 residues. CDR1 SGDLS and CDR2 YYNGEE come from the germline V gene. CDR3 residues: CASSDLDGDTQYF. DNA for the CDR3: TGTGCCAGCAGCGATCTGGATGGAGATACGCAGTATTTT.

The chain joins TRBV11-1 to TRBJ1-1; D uncertain. Germline assignment: CDR1 SGHAT and CDR2 FQDESV (reference sequence). The CDR3 runs 15 residues. Trimming cost V 5 bases and J 0 bases, with 13 bases left between them. Here the CDR3 DNA reads TGTGCCAGCAGCGTAAGACAAGGGCTGAACACTGAAGCTTTCTTT. Encoded protein: CASSVRQGLNTEAFF.

V and J are TRBV25-1 and TRBJ2-3; 10 nucleotides agree with TRBD2. Germline V CDR1 and CDR2: MGHDK, SYGVNS. Trimming at V came to 8 bases and at J to 5 bases, leaving 10 bases not matched to a gene. The CDR3 contains 15 residues. The CDR3 DNA is TGTGCCAGCGGGGATCTAGCGGGAGTCGGAGATACGCAGTATTTT. Translating gives CASGDLAGVGDTQYF.

This clonotype was seen more than once but under ten times. This sequence joins TRBV24-1 and TRBJ2-3; D unclear. CDR3 length equals 15 residues. CDR1 KGHDR and CDR2 SFDVKD come from the germline V gene. The V and J ends lost 9 bases and 2 bases respectively, with 17 bases between them. This CDR3 is CATSDGLGLTDTQYF. The CDR3 nucleotides are TGTGCCACCTCTGACGGGTTGGGCCTCACAGATACGCAGTATTTT.

The rearrangement links TRBV19 to TRBJ2-3; TRBD2 aligns across 10 bases. This CDR3 has 15 residues. Germline CDR1 is LNHDA and CDR2 is SQIVND (reference sequence). V gave up 6 bases and J gave up 6 bases; unmatched junction bases: 9. CDR3 nucleotides: TGTGCCAGTAGAGCAGCGGGAGGGCCCCGGGATACGCAGTATTTT. Amino acids: CASRAAGGPRDTQYF.